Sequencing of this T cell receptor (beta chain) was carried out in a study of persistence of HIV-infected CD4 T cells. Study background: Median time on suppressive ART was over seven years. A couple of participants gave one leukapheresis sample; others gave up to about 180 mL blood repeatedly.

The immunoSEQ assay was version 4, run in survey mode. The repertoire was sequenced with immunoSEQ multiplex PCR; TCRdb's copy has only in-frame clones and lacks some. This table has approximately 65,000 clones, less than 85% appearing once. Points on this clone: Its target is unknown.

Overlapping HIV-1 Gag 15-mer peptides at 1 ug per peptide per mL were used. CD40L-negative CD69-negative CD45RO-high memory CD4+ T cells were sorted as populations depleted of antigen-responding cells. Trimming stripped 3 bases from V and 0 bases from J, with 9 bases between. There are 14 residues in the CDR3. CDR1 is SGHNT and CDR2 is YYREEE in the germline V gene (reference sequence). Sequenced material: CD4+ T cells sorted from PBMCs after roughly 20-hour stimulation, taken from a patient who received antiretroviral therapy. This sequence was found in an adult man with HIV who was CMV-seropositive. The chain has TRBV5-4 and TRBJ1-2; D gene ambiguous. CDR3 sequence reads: CASSWAGSNYGYTF. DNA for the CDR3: TGTGCCAGCAGCTGGGCGGGTTCTAACTATGGCTACACCTTC.